A single sample is the source of the 9 T cell receptor beta chains below, sequenced in a study of shared clonotypes between healthy human individuals. Profiling relied on immunoSEQ multiplex PCR, and the TCRdb table lists in-frame clones only, not all of them. This sample has about 520,000 clones, with approximately 82% found just once. Material for sequencing was PBMCs. The receptors were sampled from a woman aged 35 to 49 in good health. Some clones in this sample may be carry-over from other donors' samples.

This clone was recorded a few times. V gene TRBV6-1 combines with J gene TRBJ2-3; 10 bases align to TRBD2. The V and J ends lost 5 bases and 5 bases, in that order; junction bases with no gene match: 4. The CDR3 loop spans 14 amino acids. Germline CDR1 is MNHNS and CDR2 is SASEGT. This CDR3 reads CASSRRTSGDTQYF. The CDR3 DNA is TGTGCCAGCAGTAGACGGACTAGCGGAGATACGCAGTATTTT.

V and J are TRBV10-1 and TRBJ1-2; unclear D gene. This CDR3 comprises 13 residues. Germline-derived CDR1 and CDR2 are WNHNN and SYGVQD (reference sequence). V was pared by 7 bases and J by 1 base, with 10 bases between. The CDR3 sequence is CASTWIFNYGYTF. For the CDR3, the DNA is TGCGCCAGCACATGGATATTTAACTATGGCTACACCTTC.

The V gene is TRBV19, the J gene TRBJ2-2, with D maybe TRBD2 (6 bases). The CDR3 covers 16 residues. Trimming pared 4 bases from V and 1 base from J, leaving 13 bases between. From germline, CDR1 is LNHDA and CDR2 SQIVND (reference sequence). The CDR3 loop reads CASSRRGQKNTGELFF. CDR3 DNA: TGTGCCAGTAGTAGGAGGGGCCAAAAGAACACCGGGGAGCTGTTTTTT.

V and J are TRBV5-1 and TRBJ2-7; no firm D call. The length of the CDR3 is 12 residues. Trimming shortened V by 5 bases and J by 3 bases, and 9 bases separated the two germline ends. In germline, CDR1 is SGHRS, CDR2 YFSETQ. The CDR3 loop is CASRGDGYEQYF. In DNA form, the CDR3 reads TGCGCCAGCAGGGGTGACGGCTACGAGCAGTACTTC. Filled out from reference TRBV5-1 and TRBJ2-7, the complete variable domain reads KAGVTQTPRYLIKTRGQQVTLSCSPISGHRSVSWYQQTPGQGLQFLFEYFSETQRNKGNFPGRFSGRQFSNSRSEMNVSTLELGDSALYLCASRGDGYEQYFGPGTRLTVT.

This chain joins TRBV7-3 and TRBJ2-1; 9 bases fit TRBD2. CDR1 and CDR2 (germline): SGHTA, FQGTGA. The J segment lost 7 bases and the V segment lost 5 bases, leaving 12 bases of the junction unmatched. This CDR3 region has 16 residues. The CDR3 spells CASSVRPGLAGNEQFF. CDR3 in DNA: TGTGCCAGCAGCGTGCGGCCGGGACTAGCAGGAAATGAGCAGTTCTTC.

V gene TRBV7-2 combines with J gene TRBJ2-7; no clear D gene. Trimming took 6 bases from V and 3 from J, leaving 15 bases between them. This CDR3 has 14 amino acids. Germline V lookup: CDR1 SGHTA, CDR2 FQGNSA. CDR3 loop: CASSPYLELYEQYF. The CDR3 region has the DNA TGTGCCAGCAGTCCGTATCTAGAACTCTACGAGCAGTACTTC.

This clone came up once. The gene calls are TRBV11-3 and TRBJ2-7; D is possibly TRBD1 (5 bases). Germline CDR1 and CDR2: SGHNT and YENEEA. The CDR3 covers 13 residues. V lost 2 bases and J lost 3, with 8 bases in between. This chain's CDR3 is CASSLQGSYEQYF. The CDR3 DNA is TGTGCCAGCAGCTTACAGGGTAGCTACGAGCAGTACTTC.

V gene TRBV7-3 combines with J gene TRBJ2-2, with 8 bases identical to TRBD2. J gave up 2 bases and V 5 bases, and 7 bases lay outside the gene matches. The CDR3 contains 16 residues. The V gene's germline CDR1 is SGHTA and CDR2 FQGTGA. The CDR3 loop is CASSASTSGNTGELFF. CDR3 bases: TGTGCCAGCAGCGCCAGTACTAGCGGTAACACCGGGGAGCTGTTTTTT.

This rearrangement joins TRBV9 to TRBJ2-3; D may be TRBD2 (7 bases). Trimming took 0 bases from V and 4 from J, leaving 9 bases between them. This CDR3 spans 14 amino acids. Germline CDR1 is SGDLS and CDR2 is YYNGEE. CDR3 in amino acids: CASSVGGGADTQYF. The CDR3 DNA follows: TGTGCCAGCAGCGTAGGGGGGGGCGCAGATACGCAGTATTTT.